Sequencing of this T cell receptor (beta chain) was carried out in a study of cytomegalovirus exposure and HLA in healthy donors. Study summary: Among 150 million to 200 million T cells, an earlier analysis found 117 million unique TCR beta sequences. Study-wide findings and caveats: As a later analysis revealed, most CMV-associated TCR beta chains appeared HLA-restricted.

As for this clone: Antigen unknown.

The CDR3 spans 15 residues. V was pared by 0 bases and J by 2 bases, with 4 bases of the junction left unmatched. Germline CDR1 and CDR2: GTSNPN and SVGIG (reference sequence). PCR employed 60 Vbeta and 13 Jbeta primers. Sequencing was performed with immunoSEQ multiplex PCR; in TCRdb, only in-frame clones are kept and a portion is missing. The sample includes roughly 100,000 clones, over 70% of them seen just once. The sequence came from a male donor in good health and CMV-seronegative. Sequencing was carried out using PBMCs. The chain uses TRBV30 and TRBJ1-5; 7 positions agree with TRBD1. CDR3 sequence (DNA): TGTGCCTGGAGTGTAGGGCAGGGGGGCAATCAGCCCCAGCATTTT. It yields the protein CAWSVGQGGNQPQHF.